What follows are 22 T cell receptor beta chains derived from one specimen sequenced in a study of T cells in Graves' hyperthyroidism and ophthalmopathy. The TCR beta CDR3 regions underwent amplification using RNA transcripts as the source. Researchers ran a first-round RT-PCR on the TCR CDR3 using the HTBI primer set. MiXCR was run by TCRdb on the multiplex PCR reads, yielding one entry per CDR3 protein. The table records about 580,000 distinct CDR3 sequences, approximately 15% of them present only once. Sequencing used blood. These receptors came from a woman younger than 45 with Graves' hyperthyroidism that later progressed to Graves' ophthalmopathy.

This clonotype showed up many times. The chain joins TRBV28 to TRBJ2-5, with a possible D match to TRBD2 (6 bases). Trimming left V 7 bases short and J 5 bases short, with 14 bases between. From germline, CDR1 is MDHEN and CDR2 SYDVKM. CDR3 size: 13 residues. CDR3 residues: CASNSGGGETQYF. CDR3 sequence (DNA): TGTGCCAGCAACTCCGGGGGTGGGGAGACCCAGTACTTC.

Ten or more counts support this clonotype. V gene TRBV20-1 combines with J gene TRBJ2-7; 8 bases map to TRBD1. Trimming cost V 0 bases and J 5 bases; bases outside gene matches: 6. The germline CDR1 and CDR2 sequences are DFQATT and SNEGSKA (reference sequence). The CDR3 runs to 14 residues. The CDR3, as DNA: TGCAGTGCTAGAGATTCAAACAGGGGGGACGAGCAGTACTTC. Protein: CSARDSNRGDEQYF.

Many counts were recorded for this clonotype. The chain links TRBV12-3 or TRBV12-4 to TRBJ1-1; no reliable D call. Trimming pared 7 bases from V and 0 bases from J, leaving 12 bases between. The CDR3 is 14 residues long. The CDR3 loop reads CASMNSRLNTEAFF. CDR3 DNA sequence: TGTGCCAGCATGAACAGCCGCTTGAACACTGAAGCTTTCTTT.

This clonotype was observed many times. The V call is TRBV7-2, the J call TRBJ1-6, with 7 nucleotides matching TRBD1. Per germline, CDR1 SGHTA and CDR2 FQGNSA. The CDR3 length is 15 residues. V gave up 3 bases and J gave up 10 bases; unmatched junction bases: 9. DNA of the CDR3: TGTGCCAGCAGCTTCCGACAGGGAGTAGGCTCACCCCTCCACTTT. It translates to CASSFRQGVGSPLHF. The complete variable domain, with remaining parts taken from reference TRBV7-2 and TRBJ1-6, reads GAGVSQSPSNKVTEKGKDVELRCDPISGHTALYWYRQSLGQGLEFLIYFQGNSAPDKSGLPSDRFSAERTGGSVSTLTIQRTQQEDSAVYLCASSFRQGVGSPLHFGNGTRLTVT.

The chain joins TRBV9 to TRBJ1-3; perhaps TRBD1 as D (5 bases). The ends were cut back, 0 bases at V and 0 bases at J, with 16 bases in the middle. This CDR3 has 18 residues. Per germline, CDR1 SGDLS and CDR2 YYNGEE. The CDR3 DNA is TGTGCCAGCAGCGTAGGAATGGGGACGGTAAGCTCTGGAAACACCATATATTTT. Its protein is CASSVGMGTVSSGNTIYF.

The table lists this clonotype with many counts. The V and J genes are TRBV6-1 and TRBJ1-2; possible D gene TRBD1, 5 bases. V was clipped by 6 bases and J by 4 bases, with 12 bases between them. There are 13 residues in the CDR3. The V gene's germline CDR1 is MNHNS and CDR2 SASEGT. DNA for the CDR3: TGTGCCAGCAGACGACAGATCTCCTATGGCTACACCTTC. Protein product: CASRRQISYGYTF.

This clonotype was seen repeatedly, ten times or more. V usage is TRBV5-1 and J usage is TRBJ1-2; 8 bases line up with TRBD1. V shed 4 bases, J shed 5 bases, and the junction held 10 bases outside the gene matches. This CDR3 has 15 residues. Per the germline V gene, CDR1 is SGHRS and CDR2 is YFSETQ. The CDR3 protein is CASSNTGGSLYGYTF. Written as DNA, the CDR3 is TGCGCCAGCAGCAACACAGGGGGGTCCCTTTATGGCTACACCTTC.

This clonotype was counted at least ten times. This clone may be a read error of a much larger clone one base away. The chain links TRBV2 to TRBJ2-1; 7 nucleotides line up with TRBD2. CDR3 length equals 16 residues. Per the germline V gene, CDR1 is SNHLY and CDR2 is FYNNEI. With 4 bases clipped from V and 3 bases from J, the junction kept 9 bases outside the gene matches. CDR3 loop: CASSGGLVASYNEQFF. The CDR3 nucleotides read TGTGCCAGCAGTGGTGGACTAGTGGCGAGCTACAATGAGCAGTTCTTC.

This clonotype was picked up a small number of times. This chain connects TRBV20-1 to TRBJ2-7, with TRBD2 identical over 9 bases. J gave up 2 bases and V 1 base, and 9 bases lay outside the gene matches. CDR1 is DFQATT, CDR2 SNEGSKA, per germline (reference sequence). The CDR3 is made up of 16 amino acids. The CDR3 sequence is CSARGKGGRDPYEQYF. The CDR3 coding sequence is TGCAGTGCTAGAGGTAAAGGCGGGAGGGACCCCTACGAGCAGTACTTC.

At least ten counts were recorded for this clonotype. This chain links TRBV18 with TRBJ1-2; D not resolved. Germline values: CDR1 KGHSH, CDR2 LQKENI. This CDR3 has 14 residues. V lost 4 bases to trimming and J lost 3 bases, with 12 bases between them. In nucleotides, the CDR3 is TGTGCCAGCTCACTGAGCGACCAGGACTATGGCTACACCTTC. As protein: CASSLSDQDYGYTF. The entire variable domain, with the rest obtained from reference TRBV18 and TRBJ1-2, is as follows: NAGVMQNPRHLVRRRGQEARLRCSPMKGHSHVYWYRQLPEEGLKFMVYLQKENIIDESGMPKERFSAEFPKEGPSILRIQQVVRGDSAAYFCASSLSDQDYGYTFGSGTRLTVV.

Many counts were recorded for this clonotype. This chain uses TRBV29-1 with TRBJ1-1; D uncertain. CDR1 and CDR2 from the germline V gene are SQVTM and ANQGSEA. V lost 3 bases and J lost 7, with 15 bases in between. CDR3 length: 13 residues. The CDR3, as DNA: TGCAGCGTTGACGGTCCTGGCGTGGGTGAAGCTTTCTTT. It is translated as CSVDGPGVGEAFF.

The chain uses TRBV20-1 and TRBJ1-1, with D possibly matching TRBD1 (6 bases). The length of the CDR3 is 12 residues. Between the trimmed V and J ends, which lost 5 bases and 4 bases, there was a span of 11 bases. Germline V gene lookup returns CDR1 DFQATT and CDR2 SNEGSKA (reference sequence). CDR3 coding DNA: TGCAGTGCTTTCACAGGGATCACTGAAGCTTTCTTT. Protein sequence: CSAFTGITEAFF.

This clonotype was recorded many times. In DNA, the CDR3 is TGCGCCAGCAGCCTCCGACACGCCCCATGGGTGTCCTACGAGCAGTACTTC. Its protein product is CASSLRHAPWVSYEQYF. The rearrangement uses TRBV5-1 and TRBJ2-7; D call uncertain. The CDR3 is 17 residues long. Trimming shortened V by 4 bases and J by 1 base, and 21 bases separated the two germline ends. Germline CDR1 and CDR2: SGHRS and YFSETQ.

The table lists this clonotype with many counts. The rearrangement uses TRBV12-3 or TRBV12-4 and TRBJ1-4; 7 bases fit TRBD1. The CDR3 sequence is 14 residues long. The V and J ends lost 2 bases and 8 bases, in that order; junction bases with no gene match: 5. The CDR3 region has the DNA TGTGCCAGCAGTTTACGGCAGGGGGACGAAAAACTGTTTTTT. As protein: CASSLRQGDEKLFF.

The table lists this clonotype with a few counts. The rearrangement uses TRBV7-8 and TRBJ2-2; TRBD1 matches at 8 bases. This CDR3 contains 15 residues. V was clipped by 3 bases and J by 5 bases; unmatched bases: 5. CDR1 and CDR2 (germline): SGHVS, FQNEAQ. The CDR3 DNA follows: TGTGCCAGCAGCTTGGACAGGGTAAAAACCGGGGAGCTGTTTTTT. Encoded protein: CASSLDRVKTGELFF.

In this sample, this clonotype turned up a few times. The chain is built from TRBV19 and TRBJ2-3, with 7 bases matching TRBD2. J gave up 4 bases and V 6 bases, and 4 bases lay outside the gene matches. CDR1 is LNHDA and CDR2 is SQIVND in the germline V gene (reference sequence). The CDR3 spans 13 residues. CDR3 DNA: TGTGCCAGTAGCAGCGGGGCGTCAGATACGCAGTATTTT. Amino acid sequence: CASSSGASDTQYF.

This clonotype was seen only a few times. This sequence joins TRBV20-1 and TRBJ2-3; D is uncertain. Trimming took off 5 bases at V and 2 bases at J, with 5 bases between the two ends. The germline V gene encodes CDR1 DFQATT and CDR2 SNEGSKA (reference sequence). The CDR3 is 11 residues long. The CDR3 DNA sequence: TGCAGTGCTCTCTCCACAGATACGCAGTATTTT. Protein: CSALSTDTQYF.

This clonotype was seen ten or more times. The chain joins TRBV11-3 to TRBJ1-1, with TRBD1 matching 7 bases. The V and J ends lost 5 bases and 4 bases, in that order; junction bases with no gene match: 13. Germline CDR1 is SGHNT and CDR2 is YENEEA. CDR3 size: 16 residues. The CDR3 sequence: CASSVTRQGRSTEAFF. The CDR3 region has the DNA TGTGCCAGCAGCGTAACCCGACAGGGTCGATCCACTGAAGCTTTCTTT.

The rearrangement uses TRBV20-1 and TRBJ2-1; 14 bases align to TRBD2. Per germline, CDR1 DFQATT and CDR2 SNEGSKA (reference sequence). The CDR3 consists of 16 residues. V shed 0 bases and J 3 bases; nucleotides not matched to a gene: 1. The CDR3 DNA reads as TGCAGTGCTAGAGATGGGACTAGCGGGAGCTACAATGAGCAGTTCTTC. Its protein is CSARDGTSGSYNEQFF.

This clonotype was seen ten or more times. The chain links TRBV6-1 to TRBJ1-1; D is unresolved. The CDR3 length is 13 residues. Germline V gene sequence: CDR1 MNHNS, CDR2 SASEGT. Trimming removed 11 bases at V and 1 base at J, with 14 bases between. The CDR3 spells CALGPGTNTEAFF. The CDR3 DNA is TGTGCCCTAGGGCCCGGCACGAACACTGAAGCTTTCTTT.

This clonotype has a count of ten or more. V gene TRBV12-3 or TRBV12-4 combines with J gene TRBJ2-1; 9 bases match TRBD2. The length of the CDR3 is 23 residues. V dropped 6 bases and J dropped 4; count of bases not matched to a gene: 31. The CDR3 nucleotides are TGTGCCAGCAGCCAGACTAGCGGAGGCCCCCTTACATTCTTTAGGGGCTTTTACAATGAGCAGTTCTTC. Translated: CASSQTSGGPLTFFRGFYNEQFF.

This clonotype was counted many times. The V and J genes are TRBV12-3 or TRBV12-4 and TRBJ2-2; D is ambiguous. CDR3 length: 14 residues. The V end was cut by 4 bases, the J end by 4 bases, with 10 bases between. The CDR3 loop is CASSSSVGTGELFF. The CDR3 region has the DNA TGTGCCAGCAGTTCCTCGGTCGGCACCGGGGAGCTGTTTTTT.